This T cell receptor beta chain was profiled in a study of identical twins. From the 5' RACE reads, TCRdb called clonotypes with MiXCR, one entry per CDR3 protein. The repertoire holds some 210,000 distinct CDR3 sequences, with about 15% as singletons. This CDR3 region has 16 residues. In germline, CDR1 is ENHRY, CDR2 SYGVKD. Losses at the gene ends were 1 base for V and 5 bases for J; bases not matched to a gene: 6. This sample was also put to use in a study of T cells expressing NK-cell markers.

The chain employs TRBV10-3 and TRBJ2-1; 9 positions match TRBD2. The sequenced material came from CD8+ T cells sorted from blood. This sequence was found in a woman aged 18-29 years in good health. As DNA, the CDR3 is TGTGCCATCAGTGAGTGGCGGGAGGGGAGAAACAATGAGCAGTTCTTC. Translating it yields CAISEWREGRNNEQFF.